This T cell receptor (beta chain) was recorded in a study of cytomegalovirus exposure and HLA in healthy donors. About the study: Early release data held around 80 million unique TCRs from HLA-typed donors.

A word on this clone: The antigen is not known.

General study findings and limits: CMV serostatus stood as the only immune exposure information on hand.

Germline trimming cut 2 bases from V and 2 bases from J; bases unmatched to any gene: 4. Germline V CDR1 and CDR2: SNHLY, FYNNEI. This CDR3 contains 15 residues. The PCR contained 60 Vbeta and 13 Jbeta primers. The method was immunoSEQ multiplex PCR; TCRdb's version includes in-frame clones alone and lacks a portion of them. Recorded here are approximately 60,000 clones; the top ten clones represent roughly 4.8%. The clonotype originates from a man aged 30 to 39 in good health and CMV-seropositive. Sequencing input: PBMCs. The rearrangement links TRBV2 to TRBJ2-7, with 9 bases that match TRBD2. The CDR3 DNA is TGTGCCAGCAGTGAAAGACTAGCGGAGACCTACGAGCAGTACTTC. Translated, it gives CASSERLAETYEQYF. Drawing the rest from reference TRBV2 and TRBJ2-7, the complete variable domain is EPEVTQTPSHQVTQMGQEVILRCVPISNHLYFYWYRQILGQKVEFLVSFYNNEISEKSEIFDDQFSVERPDGSNFTLKIRSTKLEDSAMYFCASSERLAETYEQYFGPGTRLTVT.